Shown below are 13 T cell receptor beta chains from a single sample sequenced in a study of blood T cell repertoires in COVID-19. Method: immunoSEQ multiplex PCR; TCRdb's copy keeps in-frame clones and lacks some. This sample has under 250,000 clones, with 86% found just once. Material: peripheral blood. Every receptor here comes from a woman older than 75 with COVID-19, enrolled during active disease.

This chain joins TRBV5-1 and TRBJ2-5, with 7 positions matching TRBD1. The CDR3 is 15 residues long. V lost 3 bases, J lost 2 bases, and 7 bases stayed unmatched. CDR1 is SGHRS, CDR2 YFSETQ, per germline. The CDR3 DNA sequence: TGCGCCAGCAGCTCTGGGGTGACAGGGCAAGAGACCCAGTACTTC. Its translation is CASSSGVTGQETQYF.

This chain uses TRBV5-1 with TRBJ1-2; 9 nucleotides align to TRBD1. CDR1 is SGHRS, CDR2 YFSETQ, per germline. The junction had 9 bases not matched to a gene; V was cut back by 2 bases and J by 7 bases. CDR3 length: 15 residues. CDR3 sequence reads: CASSLNPGQGLGYTF. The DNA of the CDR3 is TGCGCCAGCAGCTTAAACCCGGGACAGGGACTTGGCTACACCTTC.

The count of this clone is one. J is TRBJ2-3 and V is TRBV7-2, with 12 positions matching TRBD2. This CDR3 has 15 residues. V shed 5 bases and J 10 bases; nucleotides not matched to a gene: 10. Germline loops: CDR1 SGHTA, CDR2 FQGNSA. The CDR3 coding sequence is TGTGCCAGCAGCCCGCTAGCGGGGGGGGCCCCGGCGCAGTATTTT. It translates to CASSPLAGGAPAQYF.

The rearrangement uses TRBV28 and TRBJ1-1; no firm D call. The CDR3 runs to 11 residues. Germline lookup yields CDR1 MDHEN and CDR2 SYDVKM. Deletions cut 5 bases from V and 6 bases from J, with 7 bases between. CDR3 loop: CASSVAAEAFF. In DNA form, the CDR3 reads TGTGCCAGCAGTGTGGCGGCTGAAGCTTTCTTT. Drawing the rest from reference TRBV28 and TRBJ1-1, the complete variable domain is DVKVTQSSRYLVKRTGEKVFLECVQDMDHENMFWYRQDPGLGLRLIYFSYDVKMKEKGDIPEGYSVSREKKERFSLILESASTNQTSMYLCASSVAAEAFFGQGTRLTVV.

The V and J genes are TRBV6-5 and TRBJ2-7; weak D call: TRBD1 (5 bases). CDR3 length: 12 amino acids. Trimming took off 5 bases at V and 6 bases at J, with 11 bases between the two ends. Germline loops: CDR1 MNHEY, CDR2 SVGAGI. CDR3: CASSPGLGEQYF. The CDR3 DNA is TGTGCCAGCAGTCCAGGGTTAGGCGAGCAGTACTTC.

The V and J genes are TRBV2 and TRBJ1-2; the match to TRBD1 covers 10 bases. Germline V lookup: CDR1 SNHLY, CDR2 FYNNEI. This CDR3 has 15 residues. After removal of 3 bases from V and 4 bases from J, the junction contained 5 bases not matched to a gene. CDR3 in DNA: TGTGCCAGCAGTGATCAGGGGACAGGGGCCTATGGCTACACCTTC. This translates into CASSDQGTGAYGYTF. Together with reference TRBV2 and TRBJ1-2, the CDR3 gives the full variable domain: EPEVTQTPSHQVTQMGQEVILRCVPISNHLYFYWYRQILGQKVEFLVSFYNNEISEKSEIFDDQFSVERPDGSNFTLKIRSTKLEDSAMYFCASSDQGTGAYGYTFGSGTRLTVV.

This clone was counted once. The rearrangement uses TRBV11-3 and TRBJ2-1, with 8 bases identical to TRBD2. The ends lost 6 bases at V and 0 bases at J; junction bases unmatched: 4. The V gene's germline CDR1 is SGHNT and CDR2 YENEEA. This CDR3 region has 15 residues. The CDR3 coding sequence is TGTGCCAGCAGAAACAGCGGGGGCTCCTACAATGAGCAGTTCTTC. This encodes CASRNSGGSYNEQFF.

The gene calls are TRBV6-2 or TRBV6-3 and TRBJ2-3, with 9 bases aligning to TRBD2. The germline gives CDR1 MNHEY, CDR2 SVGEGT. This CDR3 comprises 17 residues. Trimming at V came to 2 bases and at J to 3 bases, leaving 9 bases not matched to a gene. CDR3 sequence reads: CASSYGGLASQTDTQYF. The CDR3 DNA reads TGTGCCAGCAGTTACGGGGGACTAGCTTCCCAAACAGATACGCAGTATTTT.

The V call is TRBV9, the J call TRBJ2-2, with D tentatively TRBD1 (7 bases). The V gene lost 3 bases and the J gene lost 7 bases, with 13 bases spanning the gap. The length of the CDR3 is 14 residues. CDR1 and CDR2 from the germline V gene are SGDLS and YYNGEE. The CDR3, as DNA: TGTGCCAGCAGCGCCAGACAGGGAGGCGGGGAGCTGTTTTTT. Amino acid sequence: CASSARQGGGELFF.

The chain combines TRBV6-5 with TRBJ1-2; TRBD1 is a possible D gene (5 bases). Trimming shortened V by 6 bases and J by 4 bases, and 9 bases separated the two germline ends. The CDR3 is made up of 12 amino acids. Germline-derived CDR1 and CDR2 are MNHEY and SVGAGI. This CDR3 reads CASSTRGYGYTF. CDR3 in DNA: TGTGCCAGCAGCACAAGGGGCTATGGCTACACCTTC.

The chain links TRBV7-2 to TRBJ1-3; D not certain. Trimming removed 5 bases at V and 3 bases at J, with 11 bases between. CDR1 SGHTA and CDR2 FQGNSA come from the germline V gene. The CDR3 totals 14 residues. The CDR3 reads CASSGTAVGNTIYF. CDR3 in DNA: TGTGCCAGCAGCGGTACAGCAGTTGGAAACACCATATATTTT. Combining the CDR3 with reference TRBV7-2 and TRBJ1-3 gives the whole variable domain GAGVSQSPSNKVTEKGKDVELRCDPISGHTALYWYRQSLGQGLEFLIYFQGNSAPDKSGLPSDRFSAERTGGSVSTLTIQRTQQEDSAVYLCASSGTAVGNTIYFGEGSWLTVV.

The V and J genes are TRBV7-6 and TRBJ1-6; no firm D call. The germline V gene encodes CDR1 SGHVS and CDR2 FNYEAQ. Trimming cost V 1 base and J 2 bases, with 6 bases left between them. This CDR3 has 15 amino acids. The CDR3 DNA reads TGTGCCAGCAGCTTAGGGTCGGCCTATAATTCACCCCTCCACTTT. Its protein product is CASSLGSAYNSPLHF. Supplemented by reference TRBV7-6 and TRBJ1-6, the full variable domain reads GAGVSQSPRYKVTKRGQDVALRCDPISGHVSLYWYRQALGQGPEFLTYFNYEAQQDKSGLPNDRFSAERPEGSISTLTIQRTEQRDSAMYRCASSLGSAYNSPLHFGNGTRLTVT.

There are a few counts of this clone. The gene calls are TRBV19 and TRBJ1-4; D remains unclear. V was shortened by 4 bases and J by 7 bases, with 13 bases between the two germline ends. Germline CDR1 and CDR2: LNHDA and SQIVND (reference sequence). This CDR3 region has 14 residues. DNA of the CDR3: TGTGCCAGTAGTACGCGGGCCCCGAGTGAAAAACTGTTTTTT. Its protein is CASSTRAPSEKLFF. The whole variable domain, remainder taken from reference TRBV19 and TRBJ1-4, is DGGITQSPKYLFRKEGQNVTLSCEQNLNHDAMYWYRQDPGQGLRLIYYSQIVNDFQKGDIAEGYSVSREKKESFPLTVTSAQKNPTAFYLCASSTRAPSEKLFFGSGTQLSVL.